The 22 T cell receptor beta chains given below trace back to one sample, sequenced in a study of blood T cells in healthy people across ages. A sample-barcoded 5' primer and a J-beta primer mix were used in a second PCR of about 6 to 12 cycles. TCRdb re-analysed the 5' RACE reads in MiXCR, keeping a single row per CDR3 protein. The repertoire holds roughly 800,000 distinct CDR3 sequences, around 24% seen once, with over 2.5% in the top ten. These sequences were also reported in another study, on T cells of mothers and their children.

What was sequenced was blood. The receptors stem from a boy between 10 and 17 years old in good health.

The chain employs TRBV6-1 and TRBJ2-5; 11 bases match TRBD2. CDR1 and CDR2 from the germline V gene are MNHNS and SASEGT. The CDR3 is 16 amino acids. Unmatched junction bases numbered 5, after V lost 1 base and J lost 4 bases. The CDR3 protein is CASSEDSGGAGETQYF. CDR3 sequence (DNA): TGTGCCAGCAGTGAAGATAGCGGGGGGGCCGGAGAGACCCAGTACTTC.

This sequence joins TRBV12-3 or TRBV12-4 and TRBJ1-2; D gene ambiguous. The CDR3 totals 14 residues. V gave up 0 bases and J gave up 6 bases, with 11 bases separating them. The CDR3 spells CASSLASEEDGYTF. As DNA, the CDR3 is TGTGCCAGCAGTTTAGCGTCGGAGGAGGATGGCTACACCTTC.

This clonotype was counted between two and nine times. Its ends do not fully match the called genes, so a read error is possible. The rearrangement uses TRBV7-7 and TRBJ2-5; 11 bases map to TRBD2. The end of the DNA is better explained by TRBJ2-1, so the J call may be wrong. Germline V CDR1 and CDR2: SSHAT, FNYEAQ (reference sequence). This CDR3 comprises 14 residues. The CDR3, as DNA: TGTGCTAGCAGCCGTAGCGGGGGGGCTGGGGAGCAGTTCTTC. It specifies CASSRSGGAGEQFF.

The J gene is TRBJ2-5, the V gene TRBV20-1, with no clear D. This CDR3 has 13 residues. CDR1 and CDR2 from the germline V gene are DFQATT and SNEGSKA (reference sequence). Trimming cost V 0 bases and J 5 bases, with 10 bases left between them. In nucleotides, the CDR3 is TGCAGTGCTAGAGATTGGGTCGGGGAGACCCAGTACTTC. It yields the protein CSARDWVGETQYF.

This clonotype was counted between two and nine times. The V and J genes are TRBV6-1 and TRBJ2-5; weak D call: TRBD2 (5 bases). The CDR3 length is 15 residues. The germline V and J ends were trimmed by 7 bases and 7 bases, with 22 bases remaining between them. Germline V gene sequence: CDR1 MNHNS, CDR2 SASEGT. The CDR3 region is CASNPAGKGVGTQYF. CDR3 nucleotide sequence: TGTGCCAGCAATCCAGCCGGGAAGGGCGTTGGGACCCAGTACTTC.

As for this clonotype: A read error may produce the germline difference seen at one junction end. The chain employs TRBV28 and TRBJ2-1; D is perhaps TRBD2 (5 bases). This CDR3 is 16 amino acids long. Germline V gives CDR1 MDHEN, CDR2 SYDVKM. Here the CDR3 DNA reads TGTGCCAGCAGTTCCCGAGGGTTAGGCTCCCACAATGAGCAGTTCTTC. Residues: CASSSRGLGSHNEQFF.

This clonotype was counted a few times. J is TRBJ2-5 and V is TRBV27; TRBD2 might be the D (5 bases). V was shortened by 2 bases and J by 4 bases, with 14 bases between the two germline ends. Germline CDR1 MNHEY, CDR2 SMNVEV (reference sequence). The CDR3 sequence is 15 residues long. The CDR3 protein is CASSLKSAEGETQYF. DNA for the CDR3: TGTGCCAGCAGTTTAAAATCCGCAGAGGGAGAGACCCAGTACTTC.

This clonotype was seen a few times. The V gene is TRBV5-6, the J gene TRBJ2-1; D unresolved. The length of the CDR3 is 15 residues. The germline V and J ends were trimmed by 6 bases and 0 bases, with 13 bases remaining between them. Germline CDR1 SGHDT, CDR2 YYEEEE. The CDR3 DNA is TGTGCCAGCAACACCAGCCCCAGCTCCTACAATGAGCAGTTCTTC. The encoded protein is CASNTSPSSYNEQFF.

This clonotype has just a few counts. The rearrangement joins TRBV30 to TRBJ1-2; 7 nucleotides agree with TRBD1. The CDR3 contains 12 residues. The germline gives CDR1 GTSNPN, CDR2 SVGIG (reference sequence). J lost 4 bases, V lost 5 bases, and 4 bases had no gene match. Here the CDR3 DNA reads TGTGCCTGGGGGGACAGATTCTATGGCTACACCTTC. It translates to CAWGDRFYGYTF.

The rearrangement uses TRBV27 and TRBJ1-3; no clear D. The V and J ends lost 5 bases and 0 bases respectively, with 17 bases between them. Germline assignment: CDR1 MNHEY and CDR2 SMNVEV (reference sequence). This CDR3 has 17 amino acids. This CDR3 reads CASSLNGLLSSGNTIYF. The CDR3 DNA is TGTGCCAGCAGTCTAAACGGCCTTCTATCCTCTGGAAACACCATATATTTT.

The table lists this clonotype with a few counts. The CDR3 does not end in the conserved phenylalanine or tryptophan, so this is likely a read error. This chain links TRBV4-1 with TRBJ2-7, with 9 bases matching TRBD1. The CDR3 extends over 17 amino acids. Germline V lookup: CDR1 MGHRA, CDR2 YSYEKL. With V trimmed by 0 bases and J by 7 bases, 13 bases remained unmatched. The CDR3 sequence is CASSQDREGQGTGEQYS. Here the CDR3 DNA reads TGCGCCAGCAGCCAAGATAGGGAGGGACAGGGTACGGGGGAGCAGTACTCC.

The chain uses TRBV7-9 and TRBJ2-1, with 9 bases identical to TRBD1. V trimming: 6 bases; J trimming: 8 bases; junction bases outside the gene matches: 5. The CDR3 contains 13 residues. CDR1 SEHNR and CDR2 FQNEAQ come from the germline V gene (reference sequence). The CDR3 DNA sequence: TGTGCCAGCAGTTGGACAGGGGTCGATGAGCAGTTCTTC. This encodes CASSWTGVDEQFF.

The chain's CDR3 is CSARDPFGEKDTQYF. The CDR3 region has the DNA TGCAGTGCTAGAGATCCCTTCGGGGAGAAAGATACGCAGTATTTT. The chain has TRBV20-1 and TRBJ2-3; TRBD2 is a possible D gene (5 bases). Germline loops: CDR1 DFQATT, CDR2 SNEGSKA (reference sequence). Trimming stripped 0 bases from V and 5 bases from J, with 15 bases between. The CDR3 runs to 15 residues.

The genes are TRBV5-1 and TRBJ2-3; D possibly corresponds to TRBD2 (5 bases). V gave up 0 bases and J gave up 1 base, with 18 bases separating them. This CDR3 is 18 amino acids long. Germline V CDR1 and CDR2: SGHRS, YFSETQ. The CDR3 spells CASSLASGSTIGTDTQYF. The CDR3 bases are TGCGCCAGCAGCTTGGCCTCGGGTTCGACTATCGGCACAGATACGCAGTATTTT.

The genes are TRBV4-2 and TRBJ1-1; D not certain. V was trimmed by 0 bases and J by 1 base, leaving 9 bases between them. Germline loops: CDR1 LGHNA, CDR2 YNFKEQ. This CDR3 comprises 15 residues. The CDR3 spells CASSQDVHQNTEAFF. The CDR3 nucleotides are TGTGCCAGCAGCCAAGACGTCCACCAGAACACTGAAGCTTTCTTT.

Comment on this clonotype: One end of the junction is discordant with germline, which a read error may explain. The J gene is TRBJ2-3, the V gene TRBV4-3; D gene ambiguous. The germline V gene encodes CDR1 LGHNA and CDR2 YSLEER. This CDR3 spans 13 amino acids. The CDR3 sequence is CASSPRAVDTQNF. In DNA form, the CDR3 reads TGCGCCAGCAGCCCAAGGGCAGTAGATACGCAGAATTTT.

The table lists this clonotype with a few counts. The chain has TRBV7-2 and TRBJ2-1, with D perhaps TRBD2 (7 bases). The J call may be faulty, since TRBJ2-5 better matches the DNA end. The CDR3 sequence is 14 residues long. Germline V gene lookup returns CDR1 SGHTA and CDR2 FQGNSA. As DNA, the CDR3 is TGTGCCAGCAGCTTCAACGGGGGGCGGGAGACCCAGTACTTC. Translation: CASSFNGGRETQYF.

The V gene is TRBV7-9, the J gene TRBJ2-1, with D possibly matching TRBD2 (6 bases). CDR3 length: 15 amino acids. V was cut by 2 bases and J by 3 bases, with 11 bases left in between. Germline CDR1 reads SEHNR; CDR2 reads FQNEAQ (reference sequence). This chain's CDR3 is CASSLSGRDYNEQFF. CDR3 nucleotide sequence: TGTGCCAGCAGCTTAAGTGGGCGGGACTACAATGAGCAGTTCTTC.

This chain uses TRBV12-3 or TRBV12-4 with TRBJ2-4; D gene unclear. The CDR3 runs to 14 residues. The germline V and J ends were trimmed by 6 bases and 5 bases, with 14 bases remaining between them. In DNA form, the CDR3 reads TGTGCCAGCAGCCCCCGGACGAGAGAAAACATTCAGTACTTC. Translated, it gives CASSPRTRENIQYF.

There are a few counts of this clonotype. The chain uses TRBV27 and TRBJ2-3; 8 bases fit TRBD2. V was pared by 0 bases and J by 2 bases, with 7 bases of the junction left unmatched. CDR1 and CDR2 (germline): MNHEY, SMNVEV (reference sequence). The CDR3 contains 17 residues. The CDR3 nucleotides read TGTGCCAGCAGTTTATCGAGAGTAGCGGGGTACACAGATACGCAGTATTTT. Translated, it gives CASSLSRVAGYTDTQYF.

This rearrangement joins TRBV5-6 to TRBJ2-3, with TRBD1 matching over 8 bases. CDR1 is SGHDT, CDR2 YYEEEE, per germline. J gave up 2 bases and V 3 bases, and 5 bases lay outside the gene matches. The CDR3 is made up of 15 amino acids. CDR3 nucleotides: TGTGCCAGCAGCTCTCGGGACAGGCCCACAGATACGCAGTATTTT. Its protein product is CASSSRDRPTDTQYF.

CDR3 sequence reads: CASSLARQGVGALEKLFF. Here the CDR3 DNA reads TGCGCCAGCAGCTTGGCCAGACAGGGTGTCGGAGCACTTGAAAAACTGTTTTTT. The V call is TRBV5-1, the J call TRBJ1-4, with 7 bases that match TRBD1. This CDR3 comprises 18 residues. CDR1 is SGHRS, CDR2 YFSETQ, per germline. Trimming took 0 bases from V and 7 from J; bases not matched to a gene: 15.